This T cell receptor beta chain was profiled in a study of radiation and T cells in renal cell carcinoma. For the study at large: Nephrectomy followed 15 Gy stereotactic body radiation by 4 weeks. Overall study results and limits: Baseline intratumoral clonotype presence is unknown without pretreatment biopsies. From baseline, blood top tumor clonotypes peaked at 2 weeks post-radiation.

Germline CDR1 reads MNHEY; CDR2 reads SMNVEV (reference sequence). V dropped 2 bases and J dropped 3 bases, with 14 bases sitting between them. This CDR3 contains 15 residues. Assay used: immunoSEQ multiplex PCR; TCRdb lists only in-frame clones, some missing. The data hold 100,000 to 150,000 clones, with roughly 77% observed a single time. The sample's time point: blood 2 weeks post-SBRT. The sample's treatment: 15 Gy SBRT to primary tumor, nephrectomy 4 weeks later. This renal cell carcinoma was of the clear cell type. For this clone: What it recognizes is unknown.

The clonotype comes from a woman aged 55-69 years with renal cell carcinoma. This specimen consisted of blood, obtained from a patient whose treatment included radiotherapy and nephrectomy. This chain joins TRBV27 and TRBJ2-7, with D perhaps assigned TRBD1 or TRBD2 (5 bases each). CDR3 sequence: CASSLSGGDGYEQYF. CDR3 DNA sequence: TGTGCCAGCAGTTTAAGTGGGGGAGACGGCTACGAGCAGTACTTC.